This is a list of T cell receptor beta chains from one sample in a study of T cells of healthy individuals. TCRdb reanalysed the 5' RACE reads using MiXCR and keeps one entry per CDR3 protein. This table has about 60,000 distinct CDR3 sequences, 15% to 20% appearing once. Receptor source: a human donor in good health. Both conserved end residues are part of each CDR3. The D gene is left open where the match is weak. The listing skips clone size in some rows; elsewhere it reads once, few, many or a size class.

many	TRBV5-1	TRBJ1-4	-	TGCGCCAGCAGCTTGGGGGGCATGGAAAAACTGTTTTTT	CASSLGGMEKLFF
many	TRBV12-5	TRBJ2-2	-	TGTGCTAGTGGTCCCCGACTAGTGAACACCGGGGAGCTGTTTTTT	CASGPRLVNTGELFF
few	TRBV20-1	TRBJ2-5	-	TGCAGTGCCCCCCGCCTGGGGGAGACCCAGTACTTC	CSAPRLGETQYF
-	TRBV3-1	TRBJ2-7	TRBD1	TGTGCCAGCAGCCAAGTCCCCTCGAGGGGGCAGCAGTACTTC	CASSQVPSRGQQYF
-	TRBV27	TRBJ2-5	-	TGTGCCAGCAGTCGTACGCAGGGGTTCGGAGAGACCCAGTACTTC	CASSRTQGFGETQYF
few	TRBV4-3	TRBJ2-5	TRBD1	TGCGCCAGCAGCCAAGATTTAACAGGGGGGGAGACCCAGTACTTC	CASSQDLTGGETQYF
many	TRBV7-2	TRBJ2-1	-	TGTGCCAGCAGCTTATACGGTGGTGAGCAGTTCTTC	CASSLYGGEQFF
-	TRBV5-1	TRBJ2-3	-	TGCGCCAGCAGCTTGGGGGTACAGGGCGGCACAGATACGCAGTATTTT	CASSLGVQGGTDTQYF
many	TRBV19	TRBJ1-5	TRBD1	TGTGCCAGTAGTAGGAGACAGGGGGGTAATAGCAATCAGCCCCAGCATTTT	CASSRRQGGNSNQPQHF
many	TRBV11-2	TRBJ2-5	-	TGTGCCAGCAGTCGCACGACAGCCCTGTCGGGGACCCAGTACTTC	CASSRTTALSGTQYF
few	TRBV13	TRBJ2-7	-	TGTGCCAGCAGCTCCAAAGCCACACCGTGGACCTACGAGCAGTACTTC	CASSSKATPWTYEQYF
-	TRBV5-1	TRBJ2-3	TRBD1	TGCGCCAGCCGACAGGGGAGCACAGATACGCAGTATTTT	CASRQGSTDTQYF
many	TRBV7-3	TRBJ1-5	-	TGTGCCAGCAGCTTCTCAGGACTTAATCAGCCCCAGCATTTT	CASSFSGLNQPQHF
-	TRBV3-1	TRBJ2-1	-	TGTGCCAGCAGCCAAGGAAGTGGCAGGAGAGTTTTCTACAATGAGCAGTTCTTC	CASSQGSGRRVFYNEQFF
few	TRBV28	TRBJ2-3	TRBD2	TGTGCCAGCAGTTCTGGAGTAGCGGGGTTTGATACGCAGTATTTT	CASSSGVAGFDTQYF
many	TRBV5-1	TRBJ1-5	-	TGCGCCAGCAGCTTGGGCCGGGGTAGCAATCAGCCCCAGCATTTT	CASSLGRGSNQPQHF